This T cell receptor beta chain emerged from a study of cytomegalovirus exposure and HLA in healthy donors listed by TCRdb under 2017. Looking at the study overall: An earlier analysis of under 600 of the donors reported 250 to 350 Gb of sequence data and 117 million unique TCR beta sequences from 150 million to 200 million T cells. An early release covering around 630 HLA-typed donors comprised about 290 gigabases of sequencing data and tens of millions of unique TCR sequences. The genetic ancestry cluster associated with self-reported Caucasian donors included about four fifths of the 398 genotyped donors. The aim of the study was to test whether cataloging public T cell receptors could identify signatures of past pathogen exposure. The T cell repertoires of some 700 subjects were profiled by immunosequencing and related to cytomegalovirus serostatus. In addition to the first cohort of approximately 650 subjects, a separate validation cohort of 120 different subjects was used. High-throughput TCR immunosequencing, statistical association of individual TCRs with disease status, and machine learning were combined to predict cytomegalovirus infection status. To study patterns of TCR occurrence, a later analysis re-analyzed previously published TCR beta repertoires from hundreds of donors and added high-resolution HLA genotyping. In the later analysis, no new phenotypic data were used to find candidate immune exposures; instead, reliance was placed on TCR beta sequences and their occurrence across donors. An earlier analysis of roughly 600 of the donors used high-throughput TCR beta sequencing to judge whether each TCR beta V gene segment behaved as functional or pseudogenic. Donor age, sex, ethnicity and CMV serostatus were compiled together with the repertoire data. A later genetic analysis took genome-wide SNP genotypes for about 55% of the roughly 700 donors and used that subset as a discovery cohort. Every repertoire in the discovery cohort had been generated on one and the same sequencing platform. HLA typing included class I and class II loci at four-digit resolution. Typing coverage varied by locus: roughly 629-630 donors for A, B, C, DRB1 and DQB1; approximately 520 for DQA1; about 590 for DPA1; roughly 450 for DPB1. Because of strong linkage in the cohort, a handful of DR-DQ haplotypes were treated as single units for association and clustering. On average, about 240,000 unique TCR beta nucleotide sequences were sequenced per donor among a few hundred genotyped donors of the cohort, with 15% to 20% of those sequences being non-productive.

Concerning this clone: Which antigen it targets is not known. At one end, the junction sequence differs from germline, possibly due to a read error.

General study outcomes and caveats: Specific HLA alleles were associated with 15,000 to 20,000 TCR beta sequences at a false discovery rate of 0.05 in a later analysis. In a later analysis, the rate of TCR association differed among HLA loci, with DRB1 alleles having the most associated TCRs and HLA-C alleles having the fewest. Strong co-occurrence of HLA alleles, especially DR and DQ, made assigning TCR associations to individual alleles difficult. In an earlier analysis of about 600 of the donors, most TCR beta V segments appeared in productive rearrangements about 87% or about 30% of the time, broadly matching IMGT annotations. Three of the identified cytomegalovirus-associated TCR beta chains were confirmed in vitro to be specific for cytomegalovirus antigens. Linkage disequilibrium might explain the correlated functional status among segregating V segments, but an unknown experimental factor could not be excluded. Most TCR sequences were observed very rarely across donors, whereas some public TCRs were present in many individuals. The cohort was sequenced for TCR beta chains only, and without alpha or paired-chain data the features that could be detected were limited. A later genetic analysis reported fewer N-insertions in productive TCRs among donors in an Asian-associated ancestry cluster than the approximately 670-donor mean. The study listed 150 to 200 TCR beta chains as associated with cytomegalovirus. The classifier was reported to diagnose cytomegalovirus status with high specificity and sensitivity in both the original and validation cohorts. A cluster of highly shared sequence variants was judged likely to represent a technical artifact of the sequencing pipeline. The only immune exposure information available for the cohort was CMV serostatus. Sequencing depth was assumed to be roughly uniform across donors in the presence/absence analyses, though that assumption may not hold. In a later analysis, most CMV-associated TCR beta chains were found to appear HLA-restricted, with HLA associations seemingly driven largely by CMV exposure. A further reported finding was that TCR beta sequences accurately predicted the HLA-A and HLA-B alleles for most subjects in the first cohort. A later analysis found that HLA-associated TCR beta chains were more clonally expanded and had lower generation probabilities than equally common non-associated chains. Because counts were too low, seventeen rarely observed V segments, including chromosome 9 orphons, were excluded from the earlier analysis of some 540 of the donors. V-gene and J-gene trimming of TCR beta chains was associated with a missense DCLRE1C variant in a later genetic analysis, and the association was replicated in an independent cohort. A later analysis reported that several top co-occurrence clusters appeared linked to parvovirus B19, influenza, CMV and Epstein-Barr virus. Because HLA typing was unavailable for some donors at each locus, only the typed subset was used in association tests. The 87-base-pair reads could not distinguish some IMGT-functional V segments, including TRBV6-2 and TRBV6-3, so those segments were excluded. According to the authors, the approach could potentially be generalized to other disease states and immunological phenotypes.

The CDR3 runs 11 residues from the cysteine to the phenylalanine. CDR3 DNA is the only sequence kept; it has 33 bases, read in frame from the first base. The CDR1 and CDR2 encoded by the germline V gene (reference sequence) are SGHNT and YYREEE. The cohort consisted of fewer than 700 healthy bone marrow donors. At the time of sampling, all cohort members were nominally healthy, though unrecorded immune exposures were likely present. The donor tested CMV seronegative, placing the donor among the 352 seronegative members of the cohort. Each donor provided a peripheral blood sample, and peripheral blood mononuclear cells were used for TCR beta sequencing. Genomic DNA was extracted from the blood cell samples with the Qiagen DNeasy Blood Extraction Kit. The library was produced with the immunoSEQ multiplex PCR assay. For the multiplex PCR, a mixture combining 60 forward primers for TCR Vbeta segments and 13 reverse primers for TCR Jbeta segments was used. The CDR3 region of rearranged TCR beta genes was amplified from genomic DNA by a multiplex PCR assay. The Illumina HiSeq System was used to sequence the amplified TCR beta libraries as 87-base-pair reads. The original methods were these. A later analysis tallied 80 million to 95 million unique TCR beta chains across the 666 repertoires, and about 12 million of those chains were shared by two or more donors. A nearest-neighbor algorithm error-corrected the raw reads and collapsed the reads into unique sequences, merging closely related sequences to remove PCR and sequencing errors. V, D and J gene segments were assigned by aligning CDR3 sequences to IMGT reference sequences. Each retained sequence needed at least a six-nucleotide match to both a V gene segment and a J gene segment. Rearrangements were classified as productive when the CDR3 lacked stop codons and remained in frame with V and J, and all other rearrangements were classified as non-productive. Following IMGT convention, CDR3 was defined as the stretch from the second conserved V-encoded cysteine up to the conserved J-encoded phenylalanine. In an earlier analysis of approximately 500 of the donors, sequences lacking an unambiguous match to a single V gene segment were excluded. An earlier analysis of about 590 of the donors classified V segments as functional when productive rearrangements were above 56.7% and as segregating when the standard deviation between donors was above 5%. To diagnose cytomegalovirus status from the catalog of TCR beta chain sequences, a statistical classification framework was built. In a later analysis, TCR nucleotide sequences were compared against IMGT/GENE-DB human TR gene sequences so that V and J genes could be assigned. Using the TCRdist pipeline, a later analysis assigned CDR3 sequences along with most-parsimonious VDJ recombination scenarios. In a later analysis, every TCR beta chain was defined by the combination of its CDR3 amino acid sequence and its V-gene family, and reads without a unique V-gene family were dropped. As a way to deal with suspected cross-contamination and a sequencing artifact, a later analysis dropped hundreds of nucleotide sequences that were highly shared and had low generation probability. A later analysis calculated a clonal expansion index for each public chain from normalized within-repertoire ranks of inferred template counts. A later analysis computed generation probabilities with a VDJ recombination model fitted to out-of-frame rearrangements, and checked the results against IGoR. In a later analysis, hypergeometric tests were used to score TCR-TCR, TCR-HLA and TCR-CMV co-occurrence, with a repertoire-size bias correction applied to TCR pairs. False discovery rates were estimated in a later analysis by permuting HLA or CMV assignments 20 times. In a later analysis, co-occurring TCRs were grouped using DBSCAN, and TCRdist sequence similarity was added for clustering within HLA-allele-positive subsets. Repertoires with fewer than 30,000 or more than 120,000 public chains were left out of co-occurrence clustering, as were four to six repertoires with anomalous nucleotide sharing. TCRdb obtained this table from immuneACCESS and retained in-frame rearrangements with V and J assigned. These tables miss some clones; where compared with another copy, unresolved V genes account for less than half of the shortfall, and the remainder is unexplained. That table supplies the V and J calls and clone size; D and trimming were determined from the DNA. This sample comprises approximately 180,000 clones, about 90% of them detected only once. About 0.24% of the sample goes to the ten largest clones.

The TCR originated in a girl less than two years old in good health and CMV-seronegative. The rearrangement combines TRBV5-4 with TRBJ2-7, with the D gene not clear enough to name. The specimen sequenced was PBMCs. The sequenced DNA: TGTGCCAGCAGCAATGATAGTACCTTCTTCTTC. Translated, it reads CASSNDSTFFF.